The clone carrying this TCR beta chain showed up just once. The antigen is not known. This record comes from a study of shared clonotypes between healthy human individuals. Study details: The study enrolled a couple of women and three men aged 18 to 49. Study conclusions and caveats: Deeper or shallower sequencing was expected to change how clonotypes are shared among donors.

CDR1 and CDR2 (germline): SGHRS, YFSETQ. The CDR3 extends over 16 amino acids. The V and J ends lost 4 bases and 6 bases, in that order; junction bases with no gene match: 8. Measured with immunoSEQ multiplex PCR; TCRdb has only the in-frame clones, and not every one. This sample has some 2,000,000 clones, with over 85% found just once. The sample taken for sequencing was naive CD4+ T cells sorted from blood. Subset reported: CD45RA+ positively selected. The chain links TRBV5-1 to TRBJ1-6, with 9 bases identical to TRBD1. This clonotype was sampled from a man aged 18 to 30 in good health. In DNA form, the CDR3 reads TGCGCCAGCAGCCCAGAGGGACAGGGACGTAATTCACCCCTCCACTTT. Translating it yields CASSPEGQGRNSPLHF. Looking up the rest from reference TRBV5-1 and TRBJ1-6 gives the full variable domain: KAGVTQTPRYLIKTRGQQVTLSCSPISGHRSVSWYQQTPGQGLQFLFEYFSETQRNKGNFPGRFSGRQFSNSRSEMNVSTLELGDSALYLCASSPEGQGRNSPLHFGNGTRLTVT.